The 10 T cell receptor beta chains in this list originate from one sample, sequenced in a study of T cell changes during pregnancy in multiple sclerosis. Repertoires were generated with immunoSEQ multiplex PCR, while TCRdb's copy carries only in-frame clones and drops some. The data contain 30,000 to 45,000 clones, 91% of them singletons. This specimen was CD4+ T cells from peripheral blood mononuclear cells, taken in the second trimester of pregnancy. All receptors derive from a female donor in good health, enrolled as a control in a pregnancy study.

CDR3: CASRLHGQGTEAFF. CDR3 DNA sequence: TGTGCCAGCAGGCTACACGGACAGGGGACTGAAGCTTTCTTT. V and J are TRBV6-5 and TRBJ1-1, with 9 bases fitting TRBD1. J gave up 5 bases and V 6 bases, and 7 bases lay outside the gene matches. This CDR3 is built from 14 residues. Germline lookup yields CDR1 MNHEY and CDR2 SVGAGI.

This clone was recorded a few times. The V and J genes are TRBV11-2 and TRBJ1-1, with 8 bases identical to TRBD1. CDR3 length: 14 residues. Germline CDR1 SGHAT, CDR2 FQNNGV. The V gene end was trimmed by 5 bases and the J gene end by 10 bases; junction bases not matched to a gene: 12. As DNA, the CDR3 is TGTGCCAGCAGCCCCCAAAGAACAGGGGGAAGAGCTTTCTTT. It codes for CASSPQRTGGRAFF.

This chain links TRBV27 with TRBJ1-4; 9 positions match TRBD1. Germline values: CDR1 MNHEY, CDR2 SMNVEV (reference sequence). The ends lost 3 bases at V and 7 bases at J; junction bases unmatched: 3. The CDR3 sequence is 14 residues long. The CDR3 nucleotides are TGTGCCAGCAGTTTTTCGGGACAGGGTGAAAAACTGTTTTTT. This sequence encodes CASSFSGQGEKLFF. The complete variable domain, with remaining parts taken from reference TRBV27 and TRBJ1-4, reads EAQVTQNPRYLITVTGKKLTVTCSQNMNHEYMSWYRQDPGLGLRQIYYSMNVEVTDKGDVPEGYKVSRKEKRNFPLILESPSPNQTSLYFCASSFSGQGEKLFFGSGTQLSVL.

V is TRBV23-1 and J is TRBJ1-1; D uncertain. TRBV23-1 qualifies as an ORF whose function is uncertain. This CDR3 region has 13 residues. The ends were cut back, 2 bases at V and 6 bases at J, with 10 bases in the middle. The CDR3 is CASSQTPVSEAFF. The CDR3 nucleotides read TGCGCCAGCAGTCAAACCCCAGTGTCTGAAGCTTTCTTT.

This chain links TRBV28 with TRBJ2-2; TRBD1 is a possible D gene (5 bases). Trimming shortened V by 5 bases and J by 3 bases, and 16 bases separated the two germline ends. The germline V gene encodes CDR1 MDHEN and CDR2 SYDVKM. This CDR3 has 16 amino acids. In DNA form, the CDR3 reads TGTGCCAGCAGTATCCACACAGGCGCCTACACCGGGGAGCTGTTTTTT. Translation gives CASSIHTGAYTGELFF.

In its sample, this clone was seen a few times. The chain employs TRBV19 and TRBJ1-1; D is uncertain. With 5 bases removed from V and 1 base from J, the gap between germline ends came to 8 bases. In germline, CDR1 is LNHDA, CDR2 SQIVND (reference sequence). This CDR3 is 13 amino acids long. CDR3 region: CASSEVWNTEAFF. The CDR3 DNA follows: TGTGCCAGTAGTGAGGTTTGGAACACTGAAGCTTTCTTT. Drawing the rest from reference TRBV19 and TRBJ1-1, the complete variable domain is DGGITQSPKYLFRKEGQNVTLSCEQNLNHDAMYWYRQDPGQGLRLIYYSQIVNDFQKGDIAEGYSVSREKKESFPLTVTSAQKNPTAFYLCASSEVWNTEAFFGQGTRLTVV.

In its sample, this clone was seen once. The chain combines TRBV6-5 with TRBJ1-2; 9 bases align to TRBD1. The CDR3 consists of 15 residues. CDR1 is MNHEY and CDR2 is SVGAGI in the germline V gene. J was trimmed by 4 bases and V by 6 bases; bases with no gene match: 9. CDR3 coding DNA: TGTGCCAGCAGAGCTACCGGGACAGGGAGCTATGGCTACACCTTC. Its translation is CASRATGTGSYGYTF.

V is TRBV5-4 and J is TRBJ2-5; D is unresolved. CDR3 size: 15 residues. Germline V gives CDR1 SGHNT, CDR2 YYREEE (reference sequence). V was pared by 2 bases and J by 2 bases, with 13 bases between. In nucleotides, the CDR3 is TGTGCCAGCAGCTTTTCGGGTTCGCGGCAAGAGACCCAGTACTTC. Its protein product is CASSFSGSRQETQYF. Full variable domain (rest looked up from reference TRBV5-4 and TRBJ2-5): ETGVTQSPTHLIKTRGQQVTLRCSSQSGHNTVSWYQQALGQGPQFIFQYYREEENGRGNFPPRFSGLQFPNYSSELNVNALELDDSALYLCASSFSGSRQETQYFGPGTRLLVL.

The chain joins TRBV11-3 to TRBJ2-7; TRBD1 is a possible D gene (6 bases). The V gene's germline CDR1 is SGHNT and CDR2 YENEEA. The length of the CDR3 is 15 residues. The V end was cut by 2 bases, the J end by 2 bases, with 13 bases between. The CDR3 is CASSLKTGFTYEQYF. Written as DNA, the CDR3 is TGTGCCAGCAGCTTAAAAACAGGGTTTACCTACGAGCAGTACTTC.

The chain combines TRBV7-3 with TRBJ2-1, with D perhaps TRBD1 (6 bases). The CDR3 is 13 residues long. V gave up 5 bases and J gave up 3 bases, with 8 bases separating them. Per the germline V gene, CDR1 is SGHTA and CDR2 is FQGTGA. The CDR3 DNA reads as TGTGCCAGCAGCCCAGGGGTCTACAATGAGCAGTTCTTC. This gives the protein CASSPGVYNEQFF.